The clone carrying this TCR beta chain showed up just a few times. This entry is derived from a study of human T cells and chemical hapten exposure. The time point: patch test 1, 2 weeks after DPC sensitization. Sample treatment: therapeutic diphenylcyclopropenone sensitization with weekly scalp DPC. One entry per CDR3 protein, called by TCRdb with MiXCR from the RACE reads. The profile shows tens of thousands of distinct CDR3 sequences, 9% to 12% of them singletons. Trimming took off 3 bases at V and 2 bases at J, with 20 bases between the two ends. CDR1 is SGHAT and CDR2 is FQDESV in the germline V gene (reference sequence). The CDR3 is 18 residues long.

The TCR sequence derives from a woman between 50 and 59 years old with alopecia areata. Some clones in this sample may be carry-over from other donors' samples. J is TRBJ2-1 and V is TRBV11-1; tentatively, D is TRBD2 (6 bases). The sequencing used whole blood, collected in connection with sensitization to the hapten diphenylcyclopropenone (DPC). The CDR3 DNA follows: TGTGCCAGCAGCTTCCCCGGATTAGCGGTGGGGGCCTACAATGAGCAGTTCTTC. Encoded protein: CASSFPGLAVGAYNEQFF.